These T cell receptor beta chains were read from a single sample in a study of blood T cell repertoires in COVID-19. Assay used: immunoSEQ multiplex PCR; TCRdb lists only in-frame clones, some missing. Counted here are 350,000 to 550,000 clones, more than 85% occurring once; the ten biggest clones make up 4.3%. Input material: peripheral blood. These receptors all stem from a woman aged 25 to 39 with acute or convalescent COVID-19. CDR3s include the opening cysteine and the closing phenylalanine or tryptophan. D genes are given only for firm matches. Size tells how often a clone was seen (once, few, many) or the class of an expanded clone, and some rows leave it out.

V gene: TRBV5-8
J gene: TRBJ2-1
clone size: -
D gene: -
CDR3 DNA: TGTGCCAGCAGCTTGGTTCCGGCAGGGAAATTTGTAGGCAATGAGCAGTTCTTC
CDR3 protein: CASSLVPAGKFVGNEQFF

V gene: TRBV7-3
J gene: TRBJ2-3
clone size: few
D gene: TRBD2
CDR3 DNA: TGTGCCAGCAGCTTACCCCCCCCCTGGACTAGCGGGGGATTAGATACGCAGTATTTT
CDR3 protein: CASSLPPPWTSGGLDTQYF

V gene: TRBV13
J gene: TRBJ2-3
clone size: -
D gene: -
CDR3 DNA: TGTGCCAGCAGCTTAGGCCTTAGCCTGGCGGGGGATACGCAGTATTTT
CDR3 protein: CASSLGLSLAGDTQYF

V gene: TRBV6-2/TRBV6-3
J gene: TRBJ2-3
clone size: -
D gene: TRBD2
CDR3 DNA: TGTGCCAGCAGTAAGCGGGGGCATACAGATACGCAGTATTTT
CDR3 protein: CASSKRGHTDTQYF

V gene: TRBV24-1
J gene: TRBJ2-7
clone size: once
D gene: -
CDR3 DNA: TGTGCCACCAGTGATTCGACAGGCCTAGAGCAGTACTTC
CDR3 protein: CATSDSTGLEQYF

V gene: TRBV13
J gene: TRBJ2-7
clone size: -
D gene: -
CDR3 DNA: TGTGCCAGCAGTCGGACTTTGAGGTTATCTGGAGAGCAGTACTTC
CDR3 protein: CASSRTLRLSGEQYF

V gene: TRBV5-4
J gene: TRBJ1-2
clone size: -
D gene: TRBD1
CDR3 DNA: TGTGCCAGCAGCTTGCCCTGGACAGGGGACTATGGCTACACCTTC
CDR3 protein: CASSLPWTGDYGYTF

V gene: TRBV21-1
J gene: TRBJ1-6
clone size: -
D gene: -
CDR3 DNA: TGTGCCAGCAGCAGACGACTCCGGGACAGGGGCTCCTATAATTCACCCCTCCACTTT
CDR3 protein: CASSRRLRDRGSYNSPLHF

V gene: TRBV6-1
J gene: TRBJ1-3
clone size: few
D gene: TRBD1
CDR3 DNA: TGTGCCAGCAGTGAAGCAATCAGGGGGCCCTCTGGAAACACCATATATTTT
CDR3 protein: CASSEAIRGPSGNTIYF

V gene: TRBV9
J gene: TRBJ2-1
clone size: once
D gene: -
CDR3 DNA: TGTGCCAGCAGCGTAATTGGCAGGAAAAATGAGCAGTTCTTC
CDR3 protein: CASSVIGRKNEQFF

V gene: TRBV13
J gene: TRBJ1-2
clone size: once
D gene: -
CDR3 DNA: TGTGCCAGCAGCTCGCGGGAGACGAACTTCTATGGCTACACCTTC
CDR3 protein: CASSSRETNFYGYTF

V gene: TRBV5-1
J gene: TRBJ2-7
clone size: -
D gene: -
CDR3 DNA: TGCGCCAGCGGGGAAACAGGCAACTACGAGCAGTACTTC
CDR3 protein: CASGETGNYEQYF

V gene: TRBV3-1/TRBV3-2
J gene: TRBJ1-3
clone size: -
D gene: -
CDR3 DNA: TGTGCCAGCAGCGATAGGACTATCGGAAACACCATATATTTT
CDR3 protein: CASSDRTIGNTIYF

V gene: TRBV9
J gene: TRBJ2-5
clone size: -
D gene: TRBD2
CDR3 DNA: TGTGCCAGCAGCGTAGCTAGCGGGGGGGCTGAGACCCAGTACTTC
CDR3 protein: CASSVASGGAETQYF

V gene: TRBV2
J gene: TRBJ2-1
clone size: -
D gene: TRBD2
CDR3 DNA: TGTGCCAGCAAAGGGACTAGCGGGGGCAATGAGCAGTTCTTC
CDR3 protein: CASKGTSGGNEQFF

V gene: TRBV25-1
J gene: TRBJ1-2
clone size: -
D gene: -
CDR3 DNA: TGTGCCAGCAGTGAATCGGGCAGGGGCTATGGCTACACCTTC
CDR3 protein: CASSESGRGYGYTF

V gene: TRBV27
J gene: TRBJ1-2
clone size: -
D gene: TRBD1
CDR3 DNA: TGTGCCAGCAGGGGGACCGGGACAGGGATTGGCTACACCTTC
CDR3 protein: CASRGTGTGIGYTF

V gene: TRBV3-1/TRBV3-2
J gene: TRBJ2-3
clone size: -
D gene: TRBD1
CDR3 DNA: TGTGCCAGCAGCCTGGACAGGGGGAGAGATACGCAGTATTTT
CDR3 protein: CASSLDRGRDTQYF

V gene: TRBV10-3
J gene: TRBJ2-3
clone size: once
D gene: -
CDR3 DNA: TGTGCCATCAGTGAGGGGAGAATTATTGGACGGAGGGCAGATACGCAGTATTTT
CDR3 protein: CAISEGRIIGRRADTQYF

V gene: TRBV28
J gene: TRBJ1-1
clone size: -
D gene: -
CDR3 DNA: TGTGCCAGCTACGGAGGCAGGAACACTGAAGCTTTCTTT
CDR3 protein: CASYGGRNTEAFF